A single sample is the source of the 10 T cell receptor beta chains below, sequenced in a study of chemoradiotherapy in HPV16-positive cancers. Profiled with immunoSEQ multiplex PCR; TCRdb holds only in-frame clones, not every one. The data contain more than 9,500 clones, around 80% of them seen just once; the ten biggest clones take up under 2.5%. Collection of the sample occurred from a patient who underwent chemoradiotherapy. All receptors come from a human donor with HPV-associated anogenital cancer.

The chain has TRBV5-1 and TRBJ2-4, with 10 bases identical to TRBD2. CDR3 length equals 14 residues. Unmatched junction bases numbered 5, after V lost 6 bases and J lost 5 bases. Germline V gene sequence: CDR1 SGHRS, CDR2 YFSETQ. The CDR3 nucleotides read TGCGCCAGCACCCCCAGCGGGGGGGAAAACATTCAGTACTTC. It yields the protein CASTPSGGENIQYF.

CDR3 sequence: CASSVYPNTGELFF. The CDR3 DNA reads TGTGCCAGCAGCGTTTACCCGAACACCGGGGAGCTGTTTTTT. The chain couples TRBV9 to TRBJ2-2, with no clear D. The CDR3 has 14 residues. Germline V gene data show CDR1 as SGDLS and CDR2 as YYNGEE. V was clipped by 2 bases and J by 0 bases, with 5 bases between them. Full variable domain (missing parts from reference TRBV9 and TRBJ2-2): DSGVTQTPKHLITATGQRVTLRCSPRSGDLSVYWYQQSLDQGLQFLIQYYNGEERAKGNILERFSAQQFPDLHSELNLSSLELGDSALYFCASSVYPNTGELFFGEGSRLTVL.

The V gene is TRBV30, the J gene TRBJ2-2; no firm D call. V dropped 0 bases and J dropped 2 bases, with 4 bases sitting between them. CDR3 length: 13 amino acids. Germline V CDR1 and CDR2: GTSNPN, SVGIG (reference sequence). The CDR3 DNA is TGTGCCTGGAGTGTTACCAACACCGGGGAGCTGTTTTTT. This translates into CAWSVTNTGELFF.

The chain links TRBV11-2 to TRBJ2-7; either TRBD1 or TRBD2 may fit D (5 bases each). CDR1 and CDR2 from the germline V gene are SGHAT and FQNNGV. The CDR3 sequence is 17 residues long. The ends were cut back, 6 bases at V and 2 bases at J, with 23 bases in the middle. The CDR3 DNA reads TGTGCCAGCAGTTCACTAGGGGCCAGACTATCCACCTACGAGCAGTACTTC. It codes for CASSSLGARLSTYEQYF.

The chain is built from TRBV6-4 and TRBJ2-1, with 9 bases matching TRBD1. In germline, CDR1 is MRHNA, CDR2 SNTAGT. The CDR3 consists of 16 residues. The junction had 11 bases not matched to a gene; V was cut back by 4 bases and J by 7 bases. CDR3 DNA sequence: TGTGCCAGCAGTGGGGCTCCGGGACAGGGATCAAATGAGCAGTTCTTC. Amino acids: CASSGAPGQGSNEQFF.

The chain is built from TRBV4-3 and TRBJ2-1, with TRBD2 identical over 11 bases. The trim removed 3 bases at V and 4 bases at J, leaving 8 bases unmatched. This CDR3 contains 17 residues. Germline values: CDR1 LGHNA, CDR2 YSLEER. In DNA form, the CDR3 reads TGCGCCAGCAGCCAGGGGGGGGCTAGCGGGGGGTACAATGAGCAGTTCTTC. It is translated as CASSQGGASGGYNEQFF.

V gene TRBV2 combines with J gene TRBJ1-2; D remains unclear. The CDR3 runs to 15 residues. CDR1 SNHLY and CDR2 FYNNEI come from the germline V gene. Trimming removed 1 base from V and 4 bases from J, with 13 bases in between. Here the CDR3 reads CASSEERHLSYGYTF. The CDR3 DNA is TGTGCCAGCAGTGAAGAGAGGCATCTCAGCTATGGCTACACCTTC.

The chain recombines TRBV15 with TRBJ1-2; D call uncertain. Per the germline V gene, CDR1 is LNHNV and CDR2 is YYDKDF (reference sequence). The CDR3 has 14 amino acids. Trimming shortened V by 8 bases and J by 5 bases, and 18 bases separated the two germline ends. CDR3 in amino acids: CATRTRTDGYGYTF. CDR3 in DNA: TGTGCCACCCGGACCCGGACGGACGGATATGGCTACACCTTC.

The chain uses TRBV7-9 and TRBJ1-1; D unclear. Germline V gene sequence: CDR1 SEHNR, CDR2 FQNEAQ (reference sequence). The V gene lost 3 bases and the J gene lost 4 bases, with 6 bases spanning the gap. The CDR3 spans 12 residues. CDR3 nucleotide sequence: TGTGCCAGCAGCTTCGGGGTCACTGAAGCTTTCTTT. This gives the protein CASSFGVTEAFF.

This clone was detected only once. The chain has TRBV4-1 and TRBJ1-3, with 7 bases that match TRBD1. The CDR3 sequence is 16 residues long. Per the germline V gene, CDR1 is MGHRA and CDR2 is YSYEKL. Germline trimming cut 2 bases from V and 1 base from J; bases unmatched to any gene: 5. The CDR3 is CASSQSPGQSGNTIYF. CDR3 in DNA: TGCGCCAGCAGCCAATCTCCGGGACAGTCTGGAAACACCATATATTTT.